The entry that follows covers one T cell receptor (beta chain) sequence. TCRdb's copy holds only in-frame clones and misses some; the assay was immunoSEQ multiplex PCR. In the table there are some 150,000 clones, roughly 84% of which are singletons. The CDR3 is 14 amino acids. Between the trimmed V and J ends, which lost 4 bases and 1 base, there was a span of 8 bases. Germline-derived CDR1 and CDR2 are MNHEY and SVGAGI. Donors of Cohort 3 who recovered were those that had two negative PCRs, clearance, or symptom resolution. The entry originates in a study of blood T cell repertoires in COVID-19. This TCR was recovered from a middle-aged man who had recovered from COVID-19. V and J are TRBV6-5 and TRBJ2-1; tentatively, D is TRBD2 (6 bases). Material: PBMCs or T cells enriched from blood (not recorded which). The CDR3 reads CASSSRGSYNEQFF. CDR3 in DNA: TGTGCCAGCAGTTCGCGGGGTTCCTACAATGAGCAGTTCTTC.